The T cell receptor beta chain under discussion was sequenced for a study of OX40 agonist ivuxolimab in advanced cancers. Profiled with immunoSEQ multiplex PCR; TCRdb holds only in-frame clones, not every one. The table has about 19,000 clones, about nine tenths seen once. CDR1 is SGHVS and CDR2 is FQNEAQ in the germline V gene. This CDR3 has 15 amino acids. The V end lost 7 bases, the J end lost 4 bases, and 17 bases lay between the germline ends. This receptor was taken from an adult with an advanced solid tumor such as melanoma, head and neck, liver or kidney cancer. The chain couples TRBV7-8 to TRBJ2-1; the D gene could be TRBD1 or TRBD2 (5 bases each). The starting material was CD4+ or CD8+ T cells sorted from blood, obtained in a trial of the OX40 agonist ivuxolimab. The CDR3 nucleotides read TGTGCCAGCAACTATCCGGGACCAAAATACAATGAGCAGTTCTTC. This codes for CASNYPGPKYNEQFF.